This record concerns one TCR beta chain sequence. Antigen specificity is unknown. Time point reported: pre-sensitization, week 0. Treatment indicated: therapeutic diphenylcyclopropenone sensitization with weekly scalp DPC. These data originate in a study of human T cells and chemical hapten exposure. Study-level background: There were per-sample TCR yield variations, arising mainly from small pooled library volume differences. The study, taken as a whole, reports: Compared to controls, expanded TCRs made significantly more large clusters of similar CDR3s.

The germline V and J ends were trimmed by 5 bases and 6 bases, with 13 bases remaining between them. The germline V gene encodes CDR1 SGHTA and CDR2 FQGNSA. The CDR3 runs 13 residues. In the original analysis: Sample TCR counts, which ranged from about 20,000 to 750,000, had a median of roughly 96,000. In TCRdb, the RACE reads were re-called with MiXCR into one record per CDR3 protein. TCRdb's processing, not the authors' own work, is the source of the V and J calls. The table has 57,000 or so distinct CDR3 sequences, around 10% seen once. The material was whole blood, obtained in connection with sensitization to the hapten diphenylcyclopropenone (DPC). The source is a middle-aged woman with alopecia areata. Some clones in this sample may be carry-over from other donors' samples. The gene calls are TRBV7-2 and TRBJ1-1; the D gene is possibly TRBD1 (5 bases). This chain's CDR3 is CASSRRGEAEAFF. The CDR3 DNA reads TGTGCCAGCAGCCGTCGGGGGGAAGCTGAAGCTTTCTTT.